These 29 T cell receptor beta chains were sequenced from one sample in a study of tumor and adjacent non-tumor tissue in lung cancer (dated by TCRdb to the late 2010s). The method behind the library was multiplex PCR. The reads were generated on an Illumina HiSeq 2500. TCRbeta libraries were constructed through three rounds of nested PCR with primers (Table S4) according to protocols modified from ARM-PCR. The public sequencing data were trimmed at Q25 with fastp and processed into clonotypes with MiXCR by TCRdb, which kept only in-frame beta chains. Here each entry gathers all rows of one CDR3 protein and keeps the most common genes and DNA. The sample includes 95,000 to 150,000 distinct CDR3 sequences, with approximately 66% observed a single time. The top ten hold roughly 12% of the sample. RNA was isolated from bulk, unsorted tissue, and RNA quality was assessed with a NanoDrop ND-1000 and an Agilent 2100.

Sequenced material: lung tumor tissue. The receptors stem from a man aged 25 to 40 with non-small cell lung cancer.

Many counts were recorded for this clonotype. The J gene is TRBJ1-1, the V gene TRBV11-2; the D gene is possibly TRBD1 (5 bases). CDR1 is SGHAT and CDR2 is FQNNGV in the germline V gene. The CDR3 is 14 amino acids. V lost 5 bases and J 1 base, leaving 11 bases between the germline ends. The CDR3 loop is CASSRGRANTEAFF. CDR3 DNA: TGTGCCAGCAGCAGGGGACGGGCGAACACTGAAGCTTTCTTT.

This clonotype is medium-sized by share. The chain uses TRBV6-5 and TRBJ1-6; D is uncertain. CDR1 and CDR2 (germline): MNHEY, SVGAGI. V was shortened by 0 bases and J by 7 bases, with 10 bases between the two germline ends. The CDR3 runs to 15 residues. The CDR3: CASSYSDGNNSPLHF. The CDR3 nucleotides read TGTGCCAGCAGTTACTCCGACGGAAACAATTCACCCCTCCACTTT.

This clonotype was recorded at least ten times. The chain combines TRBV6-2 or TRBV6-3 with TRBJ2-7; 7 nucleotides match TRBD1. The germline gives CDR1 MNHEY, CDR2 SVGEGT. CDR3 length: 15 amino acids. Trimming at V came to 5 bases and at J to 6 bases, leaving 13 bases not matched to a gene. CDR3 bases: TGTGCCAGCAGTACACCGGACAGGTCACTACGCGAGCAGTACTTC. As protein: CASSTPDRSLREQYF.

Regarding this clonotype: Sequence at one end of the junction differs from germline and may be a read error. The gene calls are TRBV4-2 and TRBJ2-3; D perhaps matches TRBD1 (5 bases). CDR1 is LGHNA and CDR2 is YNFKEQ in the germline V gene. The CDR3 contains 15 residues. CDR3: CASSQRRAQPNTQYF. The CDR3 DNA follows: TGTGCCAGTAGCCAACGCAGGGCTCAGCCAAATACGCAGTATTTT.

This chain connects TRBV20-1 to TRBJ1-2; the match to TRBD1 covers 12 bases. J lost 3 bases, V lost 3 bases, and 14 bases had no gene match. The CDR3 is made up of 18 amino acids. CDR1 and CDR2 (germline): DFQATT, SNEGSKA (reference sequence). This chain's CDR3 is CSARGLPGQGAKYYGYTF. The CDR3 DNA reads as TGCAGTGCTAGGGGCCTCCCGGGACAGGGGGCCAAATACTATGGCTACACCTTC.

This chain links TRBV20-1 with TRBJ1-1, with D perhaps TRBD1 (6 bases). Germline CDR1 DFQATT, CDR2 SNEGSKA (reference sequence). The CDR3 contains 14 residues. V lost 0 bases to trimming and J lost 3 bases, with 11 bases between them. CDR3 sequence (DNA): TGCAGTGCTAGAGATCTGACAGGCGACACTGAAGCTTTCTTT. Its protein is CSARDLTGDTEAFF.

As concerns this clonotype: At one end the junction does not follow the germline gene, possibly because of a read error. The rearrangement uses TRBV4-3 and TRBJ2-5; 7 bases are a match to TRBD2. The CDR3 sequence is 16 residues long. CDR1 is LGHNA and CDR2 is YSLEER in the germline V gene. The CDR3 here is CASSQSNPGGSETLYF. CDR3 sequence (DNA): TGCGCCAGCAGCCAAAGTAACCCCGGGGGGTCGGAGACCCTGTACTTC.

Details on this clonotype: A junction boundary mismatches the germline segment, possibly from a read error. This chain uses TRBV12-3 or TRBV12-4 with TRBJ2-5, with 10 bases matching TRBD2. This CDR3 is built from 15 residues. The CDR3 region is CANSLAGGSQETEYF. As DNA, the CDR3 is TGTGCCAACAGTTTAGCGGGGGGCTCTCAAGAGACCGAGTACTTC.

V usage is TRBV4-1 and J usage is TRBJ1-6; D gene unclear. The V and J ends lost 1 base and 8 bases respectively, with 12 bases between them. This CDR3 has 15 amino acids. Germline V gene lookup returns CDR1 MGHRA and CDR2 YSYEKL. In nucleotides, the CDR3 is TGCGCCAGCAGCCAAGTTCCATGGAGGTATTCACCCCTCCACTTT. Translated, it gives CASSQVPWRYSPLHF.

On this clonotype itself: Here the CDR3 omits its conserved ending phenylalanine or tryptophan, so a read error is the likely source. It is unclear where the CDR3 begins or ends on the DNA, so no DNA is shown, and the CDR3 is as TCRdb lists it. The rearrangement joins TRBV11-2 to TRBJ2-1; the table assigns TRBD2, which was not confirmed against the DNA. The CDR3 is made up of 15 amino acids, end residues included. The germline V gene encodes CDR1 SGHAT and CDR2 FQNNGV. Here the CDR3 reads CASSPSGTTYNERFL.

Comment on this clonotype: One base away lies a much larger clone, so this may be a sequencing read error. DNA for the CDR3: TGCAGTGCTAGAGAAGGGACAGTTGGCTACTCCTTC. It specifies CSAREGTVGYSF. The chain recombines TRBV20-1 with TRBJ1-2, with 7 bases aligning to TRBD1. Germline CDR1 and CDR2: DFQATT and SNEGSKA (reference sequence). The CDR3 covers 12 residues.

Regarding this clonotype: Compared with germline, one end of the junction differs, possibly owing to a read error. The CDR3 bases are TGTGACAGCAGTTACTCAGGGGGCTCGAATTCACCTCTCCACTTT. Its protein product is CDSSYSGGSNSPLHF. V gene TRBV6-5 combines with J gene TRBJ1-6, with 8 bases identical to TRBD1. The CDR3 extends over 15 amino acids. Germline V gene sequence: CDR1 MNHEY, CDR2 SVGAGI.

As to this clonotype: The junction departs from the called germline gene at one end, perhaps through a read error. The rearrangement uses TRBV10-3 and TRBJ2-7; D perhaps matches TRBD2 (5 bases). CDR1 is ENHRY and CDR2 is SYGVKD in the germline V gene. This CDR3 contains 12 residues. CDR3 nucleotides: TGTGCCTTTGGAAAAGAGGGCTACAAGCAGTACTTC. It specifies CAFGKEGYKQYF.

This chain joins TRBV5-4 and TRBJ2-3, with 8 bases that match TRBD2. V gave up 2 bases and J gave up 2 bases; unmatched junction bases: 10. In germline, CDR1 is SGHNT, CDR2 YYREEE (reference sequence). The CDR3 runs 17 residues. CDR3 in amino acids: CASSFRLALVNTDTQYF. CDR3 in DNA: TGTGCCAGCAGCTTCAGACTAGCGCTAGTAAACACAGATACGCAGTATTTT.

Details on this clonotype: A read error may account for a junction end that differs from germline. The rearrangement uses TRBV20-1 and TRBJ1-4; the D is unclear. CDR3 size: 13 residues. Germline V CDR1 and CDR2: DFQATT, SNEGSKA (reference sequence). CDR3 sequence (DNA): TGCGGTGCTTTTGGCAGAGAGAATGAAAAACTGTTTTTT. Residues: CGAFGRENEKLFF.

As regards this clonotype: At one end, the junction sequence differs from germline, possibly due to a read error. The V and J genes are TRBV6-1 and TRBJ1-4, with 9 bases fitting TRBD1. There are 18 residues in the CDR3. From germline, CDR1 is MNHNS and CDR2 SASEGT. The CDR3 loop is CASSVPIYTTGGNGKLFF. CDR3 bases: TGTGCCAGCAGTGTTCCAATATACACGACAGGGGGGAATGGAAAACTGTTTTTT.

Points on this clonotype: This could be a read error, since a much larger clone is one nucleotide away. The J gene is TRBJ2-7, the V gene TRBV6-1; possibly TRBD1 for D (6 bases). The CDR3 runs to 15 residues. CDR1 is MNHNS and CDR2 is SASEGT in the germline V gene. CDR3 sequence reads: CDSSGATGSWDEQYF. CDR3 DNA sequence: TGTGACAGCAGTGGGGCCACAGGGTCTTGGGACGAGCAGTACTTC.

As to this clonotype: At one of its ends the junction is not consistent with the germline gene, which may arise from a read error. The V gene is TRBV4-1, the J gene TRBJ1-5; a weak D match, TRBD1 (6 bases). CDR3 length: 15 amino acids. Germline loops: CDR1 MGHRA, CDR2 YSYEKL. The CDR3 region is CVSGQEGRGDQPQHF. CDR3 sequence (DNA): TGCGTCAGCGGCCAAGAGGGCAGGGGTGATCAACCCCAGCATTTT.

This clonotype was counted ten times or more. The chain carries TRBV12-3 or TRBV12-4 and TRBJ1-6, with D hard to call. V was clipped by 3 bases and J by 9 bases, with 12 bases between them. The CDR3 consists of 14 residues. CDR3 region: CASSFPPLSSPLHF. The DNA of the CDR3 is TGTGCCAGCAGTTTCCCTCCCCTGTCTTCACCCCTCCACTTT.

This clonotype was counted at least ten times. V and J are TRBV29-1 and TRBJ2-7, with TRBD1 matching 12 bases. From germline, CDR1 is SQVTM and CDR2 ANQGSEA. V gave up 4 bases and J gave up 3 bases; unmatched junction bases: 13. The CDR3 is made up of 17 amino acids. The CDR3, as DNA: TGCAGCGTTGGCAGCCCGGGACAGGGGGCAGGGAGCTACGAGCAGTACTTC. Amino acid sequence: CSVGSPGQGAGSYEQYF.

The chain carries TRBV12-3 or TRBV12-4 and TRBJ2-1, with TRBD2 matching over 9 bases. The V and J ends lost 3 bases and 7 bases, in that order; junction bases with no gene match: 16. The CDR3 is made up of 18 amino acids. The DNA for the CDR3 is TGTGCCAGCAGTTTTCGGAGGGGGGGACTAGCTAAAGTGAATGAGCAGTTCTTC. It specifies CASSFRRGGLAKVNEQFF.

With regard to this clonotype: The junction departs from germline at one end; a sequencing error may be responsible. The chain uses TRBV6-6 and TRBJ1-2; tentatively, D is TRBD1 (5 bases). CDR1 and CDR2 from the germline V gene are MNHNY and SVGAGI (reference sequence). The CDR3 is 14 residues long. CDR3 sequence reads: CTSTPPRADYGYTF. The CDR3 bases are TGTACCAGCACCCCCCCCAGGGCGGACTATGGCTACACCTTC.

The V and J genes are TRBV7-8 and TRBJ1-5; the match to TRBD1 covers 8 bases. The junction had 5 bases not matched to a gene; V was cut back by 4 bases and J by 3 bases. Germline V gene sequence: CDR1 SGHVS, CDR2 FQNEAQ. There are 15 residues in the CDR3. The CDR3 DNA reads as TGTGCCAGCAGCTGGGGACAGGTTAACAATCAGCCCCAGCATTTT. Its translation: CASSWGQVNNQPQHF.

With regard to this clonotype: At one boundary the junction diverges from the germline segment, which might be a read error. The CDR3 nucleotides are TGTGCCAGCAGCTCCATATCTGGAAACATCATATATTTT. As protein: CASSSISGNIIYF. The chain joins TRBV5-6 to TRBJ1-3; no definite D call. Germline loops: CDR1 SGHDT, CDR2 YYEEEE. CDR3 size: 13 residues.

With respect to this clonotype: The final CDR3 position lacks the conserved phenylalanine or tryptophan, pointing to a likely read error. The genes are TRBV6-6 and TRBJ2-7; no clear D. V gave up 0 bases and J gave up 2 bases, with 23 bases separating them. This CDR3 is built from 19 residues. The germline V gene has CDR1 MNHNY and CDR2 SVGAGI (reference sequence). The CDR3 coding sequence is TGTGCCAGCAGTTACTCAGGCTACGAGATTAGCAGGTCAACCTACGAGCAGTACTTA. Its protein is CASSYSGYEISRSTYEQYL.

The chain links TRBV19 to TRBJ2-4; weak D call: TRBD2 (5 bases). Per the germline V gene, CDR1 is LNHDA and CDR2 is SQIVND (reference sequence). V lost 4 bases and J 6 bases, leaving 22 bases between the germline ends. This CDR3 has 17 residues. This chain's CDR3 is CASSTLDGIPGGNIQYF. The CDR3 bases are TGTGCCAGTAGTACTCTCGACGGGATCCCCGGTGGAAACATTCAGTACTTC.

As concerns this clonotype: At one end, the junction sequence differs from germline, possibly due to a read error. The CDR3 region is CTARLPGGYNEQFF. As DNA, the CDR3 is TGCACTGCTAGATTACCGGGGGGCTACAATGAGCAGTTCTTC. The J gene is TRBJ2-1, the V gene TRBV20-1, with 7 bases lining up with TRBD2. Germline V gene sequence: CDR1 DFQATT, CDR2 SNEGSKA (reference sequence). The CDR3 has 14 amino acids.

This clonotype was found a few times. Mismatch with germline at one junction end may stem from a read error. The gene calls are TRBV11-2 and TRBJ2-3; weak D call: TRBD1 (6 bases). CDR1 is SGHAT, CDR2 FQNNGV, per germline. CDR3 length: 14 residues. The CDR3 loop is CASSPRVRTDTQYF. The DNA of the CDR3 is TGTGCCAGTAGCCCCAGGGTGAGGACAGATACGCAATATTTT.

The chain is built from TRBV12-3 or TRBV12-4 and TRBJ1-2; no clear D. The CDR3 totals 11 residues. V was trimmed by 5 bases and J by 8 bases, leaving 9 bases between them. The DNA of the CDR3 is TGTGCCAGCAGTCATAGGACGGGCTACACCTTC. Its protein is CASSHRTGYTF.